This T cell receptor (beta chain) was captured by sequencing in a study of cytomegalovirus exposure and HLA in healthy donors. For the study at large: Membership in the Caucasian-associated ancestry cluster was found for 81% of roughly 400 genotyped donors. Study-level findings and limits: The Asian-associated ancestry cluster reportedly had fewer N-insertions than the roughly 720-donor mean in a later analysis. A previous analysis found most TCR beta V segments productive roughly 87% or roughly 30% of the time. Accurate predictions that matched the HLA-A and HLA-B alleles of most subjects were reportedly made from TCR beta sequences.

The primer mix had 60 Vbeta and 13 Jbeta primers. Sequencing used immunoSEQ multiplex PCR; TCRdb keeps in-frame clones, though not all of them. The sample consists of roughly 130,000 clones, around 70% of them appearing once. Concerning this clone: What it binds is unknown.

V trimming: 5 bases; J trimming: 1 base; junction bases outside the gene matches: 3. This CDR3 is built from 16 residues. CDR1 and CDR2 from the germline V gene are SGHTA and FQGNSA. The gene calls are TRBV7-2 and TRBJ1-3; 12 bases are shared with TRBD1. This sequence originates from a woman between 35 and 50 years old in good health and CMV-seropositive. The sequenced sample was PBMCs. The CDR3 here is CASSAGQGASGNTIYF. CDR3 coding DNA: TGTGCCAGCAGCGCGGGACAGGGGGCATCTGGAAACACCATATATTTT.